One and the same sample provided the 21 T cell receptor beta chains below, sequenced in a study of Ad26.COV2.S vaccination and SARS-CoV-2 variants. TCRdb's table, derived via immunoSEQ multiplex PCR, lists solely in-frame clones and lacks some. This sample has about 220,000 clones, with 88% found just once. The sample's treatment: 15 to 20 received Ad26.COV2.S at low or high dose, single or two shots; about 5 received placebo; per-sample allocation not given. Following the first vaccine or placebo injection, samples were taken on day 63. This specimen was peripheral blood, taken in a trial of Ad26.COV2.S vaccine versus placebo. These receptors came from a person aged 18-60 years who received the Ad26.COV2.S COVID-19 vaccine or a placebo.

This clone was observed a few times. The CDR3 nucleotides are TGTGCCAGCAGCTTGTCCGGGGGCGGGGATGGCTACACCTTC. It translates to CASSLSGGGDGYTF. V and J are TRBV5-4 and TRBJ1-2; tentatively, D is TRBD1 (6 bases). Per germline, CDR1 SGHNT and CDR2 YYREEE (reference sequence). The CDR3 runs to 14 residues. The germline V and J ends were trimmed by 1 base and 6 bases, with 13 bases remaining between them.

V is TRBV7-3 and J is TRBJ2-1; 11 nucleotides line up with TRBD2. V shed 5 bases and J 0 bases; nucleotides not matched to a gene: 15. This CDR3 region has 20 residues. The germline V gene has CDR1 SGHTA and CDR2 FQGTGA. The CDR3 loop reads CASSRVGTSGLLSSYNEQFF. CDR3 DNA: TGTGCCAGCAGCCGAGTTGGGACTAGCGGTTTACTTAGCTCCTACAATGAGCAGTTCTTC.

In DNA, the CDR3 is TGTGCCAGCAGCTCGGGACTGAACTCTGGAAACACCATATATTTT. Its protein product is CASSSGLNSGNTIYF. The gene calls are TRBV11-2 and TRBJ1-3, with D perhaps matching TRBD1 (5 bases). The germline gives CDR1 SGHAT, CDR2 FQNNGV. V was pared by 4 bases and J by 0 bases, with 10 bases between. CDR3 length: 15 amino acids.

V and J are TRBV6-5 and TRBJ2-1, with D perhaps being TRBD1 or TRBD2 (6 bases each). This CDR3 spans 15 amino acids. Germline assignment: CDR1 MNHEY and CDR2 SVGAGI. V lost 6 bases to trimming and J lost 4 bases, with 16 bases between them. CDR3 sequence reads: CASRTRGRRYNEQFF. The CDR3 DNA follows: TGTGCCAGCAGAACCCGGGGGCGCAGATACAATGAGCAGTTCTTC.

This rearrangement joins TRBV5-5 to TRBJ2-7; possibly TRBD2 for D (6 bases). In germline, CDR1 is SGHKS, CDR2 YYEKEE (reference sequence). This CDR3 has 14 amino acids. V lost 4 bases and J lost 5, with 16 bases in between. CDR3 protein: CASSPPTRRNEQYF. Here the CDR3 DNA reads TGTGCCAGCAGCCCCCCGACTAGGCGGAACGAGCAGTACTTC.

The genes are TRBV15 and TRBJ2-2; 12 nucleotides match TRBD1. Germline V gives CDR1 LNHNV, CDR2 YYDKDF (reference sequence). J was trimmed by 6 bases and V by 3 bases; bases with no gene match: 5. The CDR3 has 16 amino acids. CDR3 sequence reads: CATSSGTGGRSGELFF. The CDR3 DNA sequence: TGTGCCACCAGCAGCGGGACAGGGGGCCGATCCGGGGAGCTGTTTTTT.

The V gene is TRBV6-2 or TRBV6-3, the J gene TRBJ2-1; TRBD2 aligns across 15 bases. The CDR3 loop spans 16 amino acids. J gave up 6 bases and V 4 bases, and 4 bases lay outside the gene matches. Germline V CDR1 and CDR2: MNHEY, SVGEGT. The CDR3 DNA sequence: TGTGCCAGCAGTTCGGGACTAGCGGGAGGTAGCAATGAGCAGTTCTTC. Amino acids: CASSSGLAGGSNEQFF.

The chain is built from TRBV2 and TRBJ1-2; D unclear. This CDR3 has 15 residues. V lost 1 base, J lost 3 bases, and 12 bases lay in between. The germline gives CDR1 SNHLY, CDR2 FYNNEI. CDR3: CASSEGGGYYYGYTF. CDR3 sequence (DNA): TGTGCCAGCAGTGAAGGAGGAGGATATTACTATGGCTACACCTTC.

The V and J genes are TRBV5-4 and TRBJ1-2, with a weak D call TRBD1 (6 bases). This CDR3 contains 13 residues. Looked up from germline, CDR1 is SGHNT and CDR2 is YYREEE (reference sequence). The V and J ends lost 3 bases and 2 bases respectively, with 8 bases between them. The CDR3 DNA follows: TGTGCCAGCAGCTATACAGGGAACTATGGCTACACCTTC. This sequence encodes CASSYTGNYGYTF.

The DNA of the CDR3 is TGTGCCAGCAGTTACCCCGGACTAACCGCCTACGAGCAGTACTTC. Amino acid sequence: CASSYPGLTAYEQYF. The V call is TRBV6-2 or TRBV6-3, the J call TRBJ2-7, with a tentative D call TRBD2 (6 bases). V was trimmed by 2 bases and J by 2 bases, leaving 13 bases between them. CDR1 and CDR2 from the germline V gene are MNHEY and SVGEGT. The CDR3 extends over 15 amino acids.

A remark on this clone: A junction boundary mismatches the germline segment, possibly from a read error. The rearrangement links TRBV7-7 to TRBJ2-1, with 12 bases lining up with TRBD2. Germline assignment: CDR1 SSHAT and CDR2 FNYEAQ (reference sequence). The CDR3 extends over 15 amino acids. CDR3 residues: CASSPRLAGGNEQFF. CDR3 sequence (DNA): TGTGCTAGCAGCCCCCGGCTAGCGGGGGGGAATGAGCAGTTCTTC.

This clone has just one count. The gene calls are TRBV11-2 and TRBJ2-3; D not resolved. V was clipped by 5 bases and J by 2 bases, with 2 bases between them. Germline V gene lookup returns CDR1 SGHAT and CDR2 FQNNGV. CDR3 length equals 11 residues. CDR3 protein: CASSVTDTQYF. The CDR3 nucleotides read TGTGCCAGCAGCGTCACAGATACGCAGTATTTT. Full variable domain (missing parts from reference TRBV11-2 and TRBJ2-3): EAGVAQSPRYKIIEKRQSVAFWCNPISGHATLYWYQQILGQGPKLLIQFQNNGVVDDSQLPKDRFSAERLKGVDSTLKIQPAKLEDSAVYLCASSVTDTQYFGPGTRLTVL.

V usage is TRBV18 and J usage is TRBJ2-3; the D gene is possibly TRBD1 (5 bases). V shed 6 bases and J shed 2 bases, with 18 bases lying between them. The CDR3 runs 16 residues. Germline CDR1 KGHSH, CDR2 LQKENI. The CDR3 sequence is CASSLYQGGLTDTQYF. In DNA, the CDR3 is TGTGCCAGCTCCCTGTATCAGGGTGGGCTCACAGATACGCAGTATTTT.

The rearrangement uses TRBV3-1 (or the pseudogene TRBV3-2) and TRBJ2-3; TRBD1 matches 8 bases. The CDR3 is 16 amino acids. The germline V gene encodes CDR1 LGHDT and CDR2 YNNKEL (reference sequence). Trimming cost V 1 base and J 3 bases; bases outside gene matches: 6. This CDR3 is CASSQGLQGVTDTQYF. In nucleotides, the CDR3 is TGTGCCAGCAGCCAAGGGTTACAGGGGGTAACAGATACGCAGTATTTT.

The genes are TRBV6-2 or TRBV6-3 and TRBJ2-5, with unresolved D. The CDR3 length is 13 residues. The V and J ends lost 5 bases and 6 bases respectively, with 13 bases between them. CDR1 is MNHEY and CDR2 is SVGEGT in the germline V gene. DNA for the CDR3: TGTGCCAGCAGTCGGAGTAAGGAAAAGACCCAGTACTTC. It encodes CASSRSKEKTQYF.

The chain uses TRBV2 and TRBJ1-5; D gene uncertain. CDR1 is SNHLY and CDR2 is FYNNEI in the germline V gene. The CDR3 totals 14 residues. V lost 6 bases to trimming and J lost 2 bases, with 11 bases between them. For the CDR3, the DNA is TGTGCCAGCAGGGATGACGCTGGCAATCAGCCCCAGCATTTT. Protein product: CASRDDAGNQPQHF.

This sequence joins TRBV27 and TRBJ2-7, with D tentatively TRBD1 (6 bases). Trimming stripped 6 bases from V and 6 bases from J, with 18 bases between. CDR1 and CDR2 (germline): MNHEY, SMNVEV (reference sequence). The CDR3 extends over 14 amino acids. The CDR3: CASSPDRFGGEQYF. The CDR3 region has the DNA TGTGCCAGCAGCCCTGACAGGTTCGGTGGCGAGCAGTACTTC.

The chain couples TRBV15 to TRBJ2-7, with D possibly TRBD1 on 6 matching bases. Trimming took off 0 bases at V and 3 bases at J, with 9 bases between the two ends. This CDR3 contains 14 residues. CDR1 is LNHNV and CDR2 is YYDKDF in the germline V gene (reference sequence). The CDR3 nucleotides read TGTGCCACCAGCAGAGACAGGGGCTACTACGAGCAGTACTTC. The encoded protein is CATSRDRGYYEQYF.

This rearrangement joins TRBV10-3 to TRBJ2-3; 9 positions agree with TRBD2. V was clipped by 0 bases and J by 4 bases; unmatched bases: 5. The CDR3 spans 16 residues. Per the germline V gene, CDR1 is ENHRY and CDR2 is SYGVKD. The DNA for the CDR3 is TGTGCCATCAGTGAGTCGATGGGACTAGCTGCAGATACGCAGTATTTT. Its protein product is CAISESMGLAADTQYF.

The J gene is TRBJ2-7, the V gene TRBV4-2, with TRBD2 as a possible D gene (5 bases). The V end was cut by 2 bases, the J end by 5 bases, with 10 bases between. This CDR3 contains 13 residues. CDR1 is LGHNA, CDR2 YNFKEQ, per germline. The CDR3: CASSQLTRDEQYF. CDR3 coding DNA: TGTGCCAGCAGCCAACTTACGAGGGACGAGCAGTACTTC.

The chain is built from TRBV5-6 and TRBJ1-5, with TRBD1 matching over 11 bases. CDR1 is SGHDT, CDR2 YYEEEE, per germline. J gave up 6 bases and V 3 bases, and 8 bases lay outside the gene matches. The CDR3 is 16 amino acids. The CDR3 sequence: CASSSYGQGAFQPQHF. CDR3 nucleotide sequence: TGTGCCAGCAGCTCCTACGGACAGGGGGCTTTTCAGCCCCAGCATTTT.